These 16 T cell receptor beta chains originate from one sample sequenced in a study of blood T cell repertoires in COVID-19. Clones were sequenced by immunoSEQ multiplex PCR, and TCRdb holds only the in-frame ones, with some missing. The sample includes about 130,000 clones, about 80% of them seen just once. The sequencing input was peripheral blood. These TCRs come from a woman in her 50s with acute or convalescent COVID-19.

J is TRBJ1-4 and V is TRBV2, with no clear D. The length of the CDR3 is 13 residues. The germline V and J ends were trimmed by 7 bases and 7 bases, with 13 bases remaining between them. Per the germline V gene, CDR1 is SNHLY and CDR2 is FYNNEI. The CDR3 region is CASNREKGEKLFF. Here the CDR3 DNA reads TGTGCCAGCAACCGGGAGAAAGGTGAAAAACTGTTTTTT.

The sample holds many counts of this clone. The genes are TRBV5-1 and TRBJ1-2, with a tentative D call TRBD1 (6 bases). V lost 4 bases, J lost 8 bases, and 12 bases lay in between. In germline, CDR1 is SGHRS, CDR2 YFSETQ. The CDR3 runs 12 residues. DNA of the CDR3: TGCGCCAGCAGCCCACAGGGAAGCGGCTACACCTTC. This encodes CASSPQGSGYTF.

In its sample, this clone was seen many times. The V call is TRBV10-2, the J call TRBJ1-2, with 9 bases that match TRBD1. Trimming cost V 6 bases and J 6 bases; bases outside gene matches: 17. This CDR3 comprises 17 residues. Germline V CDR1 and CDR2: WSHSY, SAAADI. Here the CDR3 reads CASSATIRTGGENGYTF. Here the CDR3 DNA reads TGCGCCAGCAGCGCTACCATACGTACAGGGGGCGAGAATGGCTACACCTTC.

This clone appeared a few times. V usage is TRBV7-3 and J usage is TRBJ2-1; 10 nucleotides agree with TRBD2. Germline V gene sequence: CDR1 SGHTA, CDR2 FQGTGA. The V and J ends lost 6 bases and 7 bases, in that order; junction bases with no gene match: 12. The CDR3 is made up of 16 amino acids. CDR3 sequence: CASSHVSGRAINEQFF. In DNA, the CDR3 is TGTGCCAGCAGTCATGTGAGCGGGAGGGCCATAAATGAGCAGTTCTTC.

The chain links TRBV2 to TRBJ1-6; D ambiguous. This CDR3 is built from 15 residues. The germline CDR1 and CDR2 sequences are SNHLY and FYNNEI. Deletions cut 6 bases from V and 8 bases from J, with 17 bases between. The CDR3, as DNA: TGTGCCAGCAGAGGACCCCCGGTGGGAGATTCACCCCTCCACTTT. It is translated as CASRGPPVGDSPLHF.

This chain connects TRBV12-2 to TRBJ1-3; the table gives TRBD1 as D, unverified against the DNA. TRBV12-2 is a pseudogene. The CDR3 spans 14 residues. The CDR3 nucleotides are TGTGCAAGTCGCTTAGACATCTCTGGAAACACCATATATTTT. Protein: CASRLDISGNTIYF.

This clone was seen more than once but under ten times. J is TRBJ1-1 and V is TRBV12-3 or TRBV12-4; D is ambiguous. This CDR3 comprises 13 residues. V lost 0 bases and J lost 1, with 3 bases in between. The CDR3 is CASSLAKNTEAFF. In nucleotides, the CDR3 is TGTGCCAGCAGTTTAGCCAAGAACACTGAAGCTTTCTTT.

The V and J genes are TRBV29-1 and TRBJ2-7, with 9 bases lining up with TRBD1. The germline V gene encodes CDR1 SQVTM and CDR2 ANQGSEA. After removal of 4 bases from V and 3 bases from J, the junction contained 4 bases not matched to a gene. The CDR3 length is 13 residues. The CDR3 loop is CSVGPGQGYEQYF. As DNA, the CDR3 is TGCAGCGTTGGACCGGGACAGGGCTACGAGCAGTACTTC.

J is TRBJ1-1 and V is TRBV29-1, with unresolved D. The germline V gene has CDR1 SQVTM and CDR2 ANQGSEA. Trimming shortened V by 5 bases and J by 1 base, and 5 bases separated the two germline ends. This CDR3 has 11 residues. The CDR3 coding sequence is TGCAGCGTTATTCAGAACACTGAAGCTTTCTTT. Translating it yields CSVIQNTEAFF.

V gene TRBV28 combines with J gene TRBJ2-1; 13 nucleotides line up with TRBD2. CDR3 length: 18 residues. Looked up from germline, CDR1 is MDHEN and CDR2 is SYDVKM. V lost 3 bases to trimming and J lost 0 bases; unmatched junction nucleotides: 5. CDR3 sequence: CASSFRTSGRYSYNEQFF. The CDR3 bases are TGTGCCAGCAGTTTCAGGACTAGCGGGAGATACTCCTACAATGAGCAGTTCTTC.

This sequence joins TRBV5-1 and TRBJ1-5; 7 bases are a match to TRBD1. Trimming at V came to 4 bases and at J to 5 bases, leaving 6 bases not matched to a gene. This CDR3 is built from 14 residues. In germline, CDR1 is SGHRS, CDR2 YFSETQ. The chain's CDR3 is CASSATGRYQPQHF. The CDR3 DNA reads TGCGCCAGCAGCGCGACAGGGCGGTATCAGCCCCAGCATTTT.

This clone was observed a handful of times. The CDR3 nucleotides read TGTGCCGTACAGGGGGCAGTTAGTGGCTACACCTTC. It codes for CAVQGAVSGYTF. This chain uses TRBV6-5 with TRBJ1-2; the match to TRBD1 covers 9 bases. The CDR3 extends over 12 amino acids. The ends lost 11 bases at V and 7 bases at J; junction bases unmatched: 8. CDR1 and CDR2 (germline): MNHEY, SVGAGI.

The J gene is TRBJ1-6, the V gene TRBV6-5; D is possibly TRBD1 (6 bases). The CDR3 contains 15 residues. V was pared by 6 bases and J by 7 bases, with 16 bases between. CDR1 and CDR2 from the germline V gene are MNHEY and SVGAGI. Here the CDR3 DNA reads TGTGCCAGCAGCAGGACCACCACAGGGAATTCACCCCTCCACTTT. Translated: CASSRTTTGNSPLHF.

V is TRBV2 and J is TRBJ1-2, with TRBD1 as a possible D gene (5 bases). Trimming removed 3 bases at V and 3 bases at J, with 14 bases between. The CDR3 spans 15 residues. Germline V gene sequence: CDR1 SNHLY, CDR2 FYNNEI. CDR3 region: CASSDDAARDYGYTF. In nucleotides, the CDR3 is TGTGCCAGCAGTGATGATGCCGCCAGGGACTATGGCTACACCTTC. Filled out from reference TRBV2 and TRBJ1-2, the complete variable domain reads EPEVTQTPSHQVTQMGQEVILRCVPISNHLYFYWYRQILGQKVEFLVSFYNNEISEKSEIFDDQFSVERPDGSNFTLKIRSTKLEDSAMYFCASSDDAARDYGYTFGSGTRLTVV.

This CDR3 reads CASSVGVSNNEQYF. CDR3 DNA: TGTGCCAGCAGCGTAGGAGTTAGCAATAACGAGCAGTACTTC. The chain joins TRBV9 to TRBJ2-7, with unresolved D. V was trimmed by 0 bases and J by 5 bases, leaving 12 bases between them. The CDR3 consists of 14 residues. Germline V gene sequence: CDR1 SGDLS, CDR2 YYNGEE.

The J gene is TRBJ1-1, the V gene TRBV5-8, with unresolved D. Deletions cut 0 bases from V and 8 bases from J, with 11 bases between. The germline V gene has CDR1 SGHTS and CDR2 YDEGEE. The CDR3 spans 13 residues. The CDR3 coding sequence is TGTGCCAGCAGCTTGGCCGAGACTCTCGAAGCTTTCTTT. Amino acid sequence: CASSLAETLEAFF.